These 19 T cell receptor beta chains were sequenced from one sample in a study of T cell clonotyping in hematopoietic cell transplantation. The method was immunoSEQ multiplex PCR; TCRdb's version includes in-frame clones alone and lacks a portion of them. The table records 65,000 to 75,000 clones, 94% of them present only once. Specimen: peripheral blood mononuclear cells. Receptors originate from a man between 50 and 59 years old in good health. Some clones in this sample may be carry-over from other donors' samples.

This clone was recorded a few times. This sequence joins TRBV6-1 and TRBJ2-3; perhaps TRBD1 as D (6 bases). V was trimmed by 4 bases and J by 0 bases, leaving 17 bases between them. Germline V gene data show CDR1 as MNHNS and CDR2 as SASEGT. The CDR3 is 17 residues long. The CDR3 nucleotides are TGTGCCAGCAGTGGTAACAGGGACCCAACTAGCACAGATACGCAGTATTTT. It is translated as CASSGNRDPTSTDTQYF.

The rearrangement uses TRBV6-4 and TRBJ2-6, with D perhaps TRBD1 (7 bases). The CDR3 is 18 amino acids. Germline CDR1 reads MRHNA; CDR2 reads SNTAGT. V shed 4 bases and J shed 0 bases, with 16 bases lying between them. CDR3 bases: TGTGCCAGCAGTGCCTCGGGGGACAGAAGCTCTGGGGCCAACGTCCTGACTTTC. As protein: CASSASGDRSSGANVLTF.

CDR3 in amino acids: CASSEQSVDYNEQYF. As DNA, the CDR3 is TGTGCCAGCAGTGAACAGTCGGTGGACTACAACGAGCAGTACTTC. J is TRBJ2-7 and V is TRBV2; weak D call: TRBD2 (6 bases). The length of the CDR3 is 15 residues. V lost 2 bases and J 5 bases, leaving 16 bases between the germline ends. Germline V gene sequence: CDR1 SNHLY, CDR2 FYNNEI.

This chain connects TRBV2 to TRBJ1-5; D gene unclear. This CDR3 contains 15 residues. Germline loops: CDR1 SNHLY, CDR2 FYNNEI. Trimming pared 3 bases from V and 0 bases from J, leaving 9 bases between. CDR3 in DNA: TGTGCCAGCAGTGAGGGAGGACGTAGCAATCAGCCCCAGCATTTT. Residues: CASSEGGRSNQPQHF.

This chain uses TRBV30 with TRBJ2-1; 8 bases match TRBD2. V shed 2 bases and J 9 bases; nucleotides not matched to a gene: 12. The CDR3 has 15 residues. Germline V gene data show CDR1 as GTSNPN and CDR2 as SVGIG (reference sequence). CDR3 bases: TGTGCCTGGAGTCCTCGGGGTAGCGGGAACTTTGAGCAGTTCTTC. As protein: CAWSPRGSGNFEQFF.

This clone was seen a single time. V gene TRBV5-1 combines with J gene TRBJ1-1; weak D call: TRBD1 (6 bases). The length of the CDR3 is 14 residues. CDR1 is SGHRS, CDR2 YFSETQ, per germline. Trimming removed 0 bases from V and 8 bases from J, with 14 bases in between. The CDR3 bases are TGCGCCAGCAGCTTGGAGGGGGGCTTGCCCGAAGCTTTCTTT. Protein product: CASSLEGGLPEAFF.

The CDR3 DNA follows: TGCGCCAGCAGTCAAACGGGACAAGAGTACAATGAGCAGTTCTTC. Its translation: CASSQTGQEYNEQFF. The gene calls are TRBV23-1 and TRBJ2-1; possible D gene TRBD1, 6 bases. TRBV23-1 is an open reading frame whose function is uncertain. V lost 2 bases and J 4 bases, leaving 12 bases between the germline ends. This CDR3 is 15 amino acids long.

V usage is TRBV7-6 and J usage is TRBJ2-5; tentatively, D is TRBD2 (5 bases). The CDR3 is 13 residues long. The germline V gene has CDR1 SGHVS and CDR2 FNYEAQ. The V and J ends lost 6 bases and 11 bases respectively, with 19 bases between them. The CDR3 nucleotides read TGTGCCAGCAGTCTAAGCGGAGGCATGAATCAGTACTTC. Encoded protein: CASSLSGGMNQYF.

This clone has only one observation. This sequence joins TRBV7-3 and TRBJ2-5; D perhaps matches TRBD2 (5 bases). Trimming took off 1 base at V and 4 bases at J, with 7 bases between the two ends. The CDR3 is 13 amino acids. In germline, CDR1 is SGHTA, CDR2 FQGTGA. The CDR3 here is CASSLRGGETQYF. The CDR3 DNA sequence: TGTGCCAGCAGCTTAAGAGGAGGAGAGACCCAGTACTTC. Full variable domain (missing parts from reference TRBV7-3 and TRBJ2-5): GAGVSQTPSNKVTEKGKYVELRCDPISGHTALYWYRQSLGQGPEFLIYFQGTGAADDSGLPNDRFFAVRPEGSVSTLKIQRTERGDSAVYLCASSLRGGETQYFGPGTRLLVL.

CDR3 sequence: CASIRDRDLQPQHF. CDR3 DNA sequence: TGTGCCAGCATTCGAGACAGGGACTTGCAGCCCCAGCATTTT. The chain recombines TRBV2 with TRBJ1-5, with TRBD1 matching 7 bases. The junction had 10 bases not matched to a gene; V was cut back by 7 bases and J by 7 bases. CDR1 SNHLY and CDR2 FYNNEI come from the germline V gene. This CDR3 has 14 amino acids.

As DNA, the CDR3 is TGTGCCAGCAGGATGAGGGGCGGGACTAGGGATACGCAGTATTTT. This codes for CASRMRGGTRDTQYF. V and J are TRBV27 and TRBJ2-3; 8 bases fit TRBD2. The trim removed 6 bases at V and 6 bases at J, leaving 11 bases unmatched. The CDR3 is 15 amino acids. Germline-derived CDR1 and CDR2 are MNHEY and SMNVEV (reference sequence).

The CDR3 region is CASRTGLGVSPLHF. The CDR3 coding sequence is TGTGCCAGTAGAACGGGCCTGGGGGTTTCACCCCTCCACTTT. The chain joins TRBV19 to TRBJ1-6; D may be TRBD1 (5 bases). With 6 bases removed from V and 9 bases from J, the gap between germline ends came to 15 bases. The CDR3 contains 14 residues. Per the germline V gene, CDR1 is LNHDA and CDR2 is SQIVND (reference sequence).

The chain employs TRBV30 and TRBJ1-1; 7 bases line up with TRBD1. V gave up 4 bases and J gave up 2 bases; unmatched junction bases: 4. CDR3 size: 13 residues. CDR1 and CDR2 (germline): GTSNPN, SVGIG (reference sequence). CDR3: CAWNEGGNTEAFF. The CDR3 region has the DNA TGTGCCTGGAATGAAGGGGGCAACACTGAAGCTTTCTTT.

V is TRBV7-9 and J is TRBJ1-4; D remains ambiguous. This CDR3 region has 15 residues. The V end lost 5 bases, the J end lost 8 bases, and 18 bases lay between the germline ends. Germline V lookup: CDR1 SEHNR, CDR2 FQNEAQ (reference sequence). This CDR3 is CASSPVRLKEEKLFF. For the CDR3, the DNA is TGTGCCAGCAGCCCGGTAAGGCTTAAAGAGGAAAAACTGTTTTTT.

The chain joins TRBV19 to TRBJ2-7; the D gene is possibly TRBD1 (5 bases). Per germline, CDR1 LNHDA and CDR2 SQIVND (reference sequence). The V end was cut by 8 bases, the J end by 0 bases, with 14 bases between. The CDR3 totals 14 residues. This CDR3 reads CASRPRQSSYEQYF. The CDR3 region has the DNA TGTGCCAGTCGTCCGCGACAGAGCTCCTACGAGCAGTACTTC. Full variable domain (remainder filled in from reference TRBV19 and TRBJ2-7): DGGITQSPKYLFRKEGQNVTLSCEQNLNHDAMYWYRQDPGQGLRLIYYSQIVNDFQKGDIAEGYSVSREKKESFPLTVTSAQKNPTAFYLCASRPRQSSYEQYFGPGTRLTVT.

The chain couples TRBV4-3 to TRBJ1-3; a weak D match, TRBD1 (5 bases). V was pared by 3 bases and J by 4 bases, with 13 bases between. The CDR3 runs to 15 residues. Germline CDR1 LGHNA, CDR2 YSLEER. As DNA, the CDR3 is TGCGCCAGCAGCCAGGGGACCCCTGGAGGAAACACCATATATTTT. This codes for CASSQGTPGGNTIYF.

In this sample, this clone turned up a few times. The chain links TRBV6-5 to TRBJ1-1; D call uncertain. There are 14 residues in the CDR3. Germline CDR1 MNHEY, CDR2 SVGAGI. V shed 2 bases and J shed 0 bases, with 7 bases lying between them. CDR3 region: CASSYMKLNTEAFF. In DNA form, the CDR3 reads TGTGCCAGCAGTTACATGAAGCTGAACACTGAAGCTTTCTTT.

This chain connects TRBV28 to TRBJ1-3; the match to TRBD1 covers 7 bases. The ends lost 8 bases at V and 2 bases at J; junction bases unmatched: 6. Germline CDR1 MDHEN, CDR2 SYDVKM. The CDR3 consists of 14 residues. The CDR3: CASVLTGAGNTIYF. CDR3 bases: TGTGCCAGCGTGTTAACAGGGGCTGGAAACACCATATATTTT.

The chain employs TRBV5-1 and TRBJ1-3; D not certain. The CDR3 is 14 amino acids. Per the germline V gene, CDR1 is SGHRS and CDR2 is YFSETQ. Trimming removed 4 bases from V and 0 bases from J, with 8 bases in between. The CDR3 DNA follows: TGCGCCAGCAGCACGGGAATCTCTGGAAACACCATATATTTT. Translated, it gives CASSTGISGNTIYF.